The 14 T cell receptor beta chains below were found in one sample sequenced in a study of cytomegalovirus exposure and HLA in healthy donors. The PCR had 60 Vbeta and 13 Jbeta primers. The assay was immunoSEQ multiplex PCR, and TCRdb's table has in-frame clones only and misses some. The table has about 160,000 clones, just under 80% seen once. The sample comprised PBMCs. The receptors were gathered from a woman in her forties or fifties in good health and CMV-seropositive.

V is TRBV9 and J is TRBJ2-4, with D uncertain. The CDR3 has 16 amino acids. Germline V gene sequence: CDR1 SGDLS, CDR2 YYNGEE. V lost 4 bases and J lost 1, with 15 bases in between. CDR3 loop: CASSPGPPVAKNIQYF. In nucleotides, the CDR3 is TGTGCCAGCAGCCCTGGGCCTCCTGTCGCCAAAAACATTCAGTACTTC.

The chain couples TRBV29-1 to TRBJ2-2; D possibly corresponds to TRBD1 (6 bases). CDR3 length: 16 residues. CDR1 and CDR2 (germline): SQVTM, ANQGSEA. V lost 0 bases, J lost 0 bases, and 11 bases lay in between. CDR3 bases: TGCAGCGTTGAAGATACTGGGGGCCCGAACACCGGGGAGCTGTTTTTT. Residues: CSVEDTGGPNTGELFF.

The chain recombines TRBV9 with TRBJ2-2, with 7 bases identical to TRBD1. Germline lookup yields CDR1 SGDLS and CDR2 YYNGEE. CDR3 size: 17 residues. Trimming took 5 bases from V and 3 from J; bases not matched to a gene: 13. In nucleotides, the CDR3 is TGTGCCAGCAGTTCCTGGGGGACCACAGGGGACACCGGGGAGCTGTTTTTT. Amino acid sequence: CASSSWGTTGDTGELFF.

The chain carries TRBV6-1 and TRBJ1-3; 8 bases fit TRBD1. The V and J ends lost 6 bases and 2 bases, in that order; junction bases with no gene match: 6. Germline V gene sequence: CDR1 MNHNS, CDR2 SASEGT. The CDR3 spans 15 residues. CDR3: CASRPGQGAGNTIYF. The CDR3 region has the DNA TGTGCCAGCAGGCCTGGACAGGGCGCTGGAAACACCATATATTTT.

The rearrangement links TRBV29-1 to TRBJ2-7; TRBD2 matches at 7 bases. CDR1 and CDR2 from the germline V gene are SQVTM and ANQGSEA. V dropped 4 bases and J dropped 7; count of bases not matched to a gene: 7. CDR3 length: 12 residues. DNA of the CDR3: TGCAGCGTTGGGGAGGGGTCGAGTGAGCAGTACTTC. It is translated as CSVGEGSSEQYF.

The chain recombines TRBV11-3 with TRBJ1-3; D unresolved. V was trimmed by 5 bases and J by 4 bases, leaving 9 bases between them. Germline lookup yields CDR1 SGHNT and CDR2 YENEEA. The CDR3 is 13 amino acids. Written as DNA, the CDR3 is TGTGCCAGCAGCCTAACAGCCGGAAACACCATATATTTT. Translation gives CASSLTAGNTIYF.

The V gene is TRBV29-1, the J gene TRBJ1-1; tentatively, D is TRBD1 (5 bases). The ends were cut back, 5 bases at V and 6 bases at J, with 19 bases in the middle. Germline CDR1 reads SQVTM; CDR2 reads ANQGSEA. There are 14 residues in the CDR3. CDR3: CSVTARAGTPEAFF. The CDR3, as DNA: TGCAGCGTTACCGCCCGCGCGGGGACCCCTGAAGCTTTCTTT.

This chain connects TRBV5-1 to TRBJ2-5; 8 nucleotides line up with TRBD1. Germline V gene lookup returns CDR1 SGHRS and CDR2 YFSETQ. Trimming removed 4 bases from V and 3 bases from J; junction bases left unmatched: 2. There are 13 residues in the CDR3. In nucleotides, the CDR3 is TGCGCCAGCAGCGGGACAGGTAAAGAGACCCAGTACTTC. Residues: CASSGTGKETQYF. The variable domain in full, completed from reference TRBV5-1 and TRBJ2-5, reads KAGVTQTPRYLIKTRGQQVTLSCSPISGHRSVSWYQQTPGQGLQFLFEYFSETQRNKGNFPGRFSGRQFSNSRSEMNVSTLELGDSALYLCASSGTGKETQYFGPGTRLLVL.

The chain carries TRBV9 and TRBJ2-3; 8 bases are a match to TRBD1. After removal of 4 bases from V and 2 bases from J, the junction contained 15 bases not matched to a gene. CDR3 length: 18 residues. Germline loops: CDR1 SGDLS, CDR2 YYNGEE. The DNA for the CDR3 is TGTGCCAGCAGCTCTAGCCCTAACAGGGGGACCTACACAGATACGCAGTATTTT. Its protein is CASSSSPNRGTYTDTQYF.

CDR3 coding DNA: TGTGCCACCAGCACGACGCGGGGAGAGGGACAGCCCCAGCATTTT. Translated, it gives CATSTTRGEGQPQHF. The chain combines TRBV15 with TRBJ1-5; D not resolved. Germline CDR1 LNHNV, CDR2 YYDKDF (reference sequence). This CDR3 comprises 15 residues. V shed 4 bases and J shed 7 bases, with 17 bases lying between them.

This chain connects TRBV28 to TRBJ1-1; D ambiguous. The V gene's germline CDR1 is MDHEN and CDR2 SYDVKM. The CDR3 runs to 12 residues. The ends were cut back, 4 bases at V and 8 bases at J, with 11 bases in the middle. Here the CDR3 reads CASSYPPREAFF. In DNA form, the CDR3 reads TGTGCCAGCAGTTATCCCCCCCGGGAAGCTTTCTTT.

The chain has TRBV7-6 and TRBJ1-3; D remains unclear. Per germline, CDR1 SGHVS and CDR2 FNYEAQ. V was clipped by 1 base and J by 0 bases, with 10 bases between them. The CDR3 spans 16 residues. CDR3 sequence reads: CASSLGYRSSGNTIYF. In DNA, the CDR3 is TGTGCCAGCAGCTTAGGGTACAGAAGCTCTGGAAACACCATATATTTT.

This clone was counted between two and nine times. V gene TRBV5-1 combines with J gene TRBJ2-6; TRBD1 matches at 8 bases. CDR3 length: 18 amino acids. Per germline, CDR1 SGHRS and CDR2 YFSETQ. V shed 1 base, J shed 0 bases, and the junction held 6 bases outside the gene matches. CDR3 amino acids: CASSLRGQGDSGANVLTF. As DNA, the CDR3 is TGCGCCAGCAGCTTGAGAGGACAGGGTGACTCTGGGGCCAACGTCCTGACTTTC.

The rearrangement links TRBV5-4 to TRBJ2-4; TRBD1 agrees at 8 bases. Trimming took 4 bases from V and 2 from J; bases not matched to a gene: 8. CDR1 is SGHNT, CDR2 YYREEE, per germline (reference sequence). There are 16 residues in the CDR3. Here the CDR3 reads CASSAPDRGPKNIQYF. DNA for the CDR3: TGTGCCAGCAGCGCTCCCGACAGGGGCCCCAAAAACATTCAGTACTTC.